This T cell receptor beta chain comes out of a study of tissue T cells after allogeneic stem cell transplantation. Overall study results and limits: Tissue-detected TCR repertoire was only partly captured by blood and spleen T cells. Few T cell clones were shared across patients, but motif clusters showed tissue-specific shared signatures. The study did not identify alloreactive or antigen-specific tissue TCRs, and some clones might be persisting host cells.

Time point defined: mouse harvest day 14 after allogeneic transplant. The graft held 10^6 splenic CD5+ T cells and 10^7 T-cell-depleted bone marrow cells. Tissues came from B6→BALB/c major-mismatch GVHD mice at day 7 or 14. Concerning this clone: The antigen is unknown. Gene names denote mouse genes. The read gets to within 1 residue of the CDR3 end, and the germline J gene fills in the rest.

This CDR3 comprises 12 residues. Germline CDR1 reads SNHLY; CDR2 reads FYNGKV (reference sequence). V was trimmed by 6 bases and J by 3 bases, leaving 9 bases between them. Generated by immunoSEQ multiplex PCR, the TCRdb table keeps only in-frame clones and is missing some. The sample includes 3,000 or so clones, around 50% of them seen just once. The V and J genes are TRBV3 and TRBJ2-7; no firm D call. This receptor was obtained from a female BALB/c mouse given C57BL/6 T cells with graft-versus-host disease after an allogeneic hematopoietic cell transplant. Sequencing input: gut tissue. The covered CDR3 bases are TGTGCCAGCAGTGATGCGATCTATGAACAGTAC. As protein: CASSDAIYEQY. In full, the CDR3 is CASSDAIYEQYF.